These T cell receptor beta chains were read from a single sample in a study of blood T cell repertoires in COVID-19. Clones were sequenced by immunoSEQ multiplex PCR, and TCRdb holds only the in-frame ones, with some missing. The table includes 300,000 to 350,000 clones, 80% to 90% detected once. Sequenced sample: PBMCs or T cells enriched from blood (not recorded which). The receptor set was obtained from a man between 25 and 39 years old who had recovered from COVID-19. Both conserved end residues are part of each CDR3. Fields, in order: V gene, D gene, J gene, CDR3 DNA, CDR3 protein. D genes are given only for firm matches.

TRBV9,TRBD1,TRBJ1-3,TGTGCCAGCAGCGCCACGGACAGGGGGTTGATTACCACTGGAAACACCATATATTTT,CASSATDRGLITTGNTIYF
TRBV19,TRBD1,TRBJ1-4,TGTGCCAGTAGTCCGCTGGGGACAGGGGGGCCTGAAAAACTGTTTTTT,CASSPLGTGGPEKLFF
TRBV4-3,-,TRBJ1-4,TGCGCCAGCAGCCAAGATCTCTACGTTGAAAAACTGTTTTTT,CASSQDLYVEKLFF
TRBV10-3,-,TRBJ2-3,TGTGCCATCAGTGAGACTTTGGATACGCAGTATTTT,CAISETLDTQYF
TRBV7-6,-,TRBJ1-5,TGTGCCAGCAGCGCGACACAGAATAGCAATCAGCCCCAGCATTTT,CASSATQNSNQPQHF
TRBV5-4,TRBD1,TRBJ2-3,TGTGCCAGCAGCTCGAGCCGGGACAGGAGCACAGATACGCAGTATTTT,CASSSSRDRSTDTQYF
TRBV5-1,-,TRBJ1-6,TGCGCCAGCAGCTTGGGGAAGGGGCATAATTCACCCCTCCACTTT,CASSLGKGHNSPLHF
TRBV3-1/TRBV3-2,-,TRBJ1-1,TGTGCCAGCAGCCAAGGCATGAGGGGGGGAGGTACTGAAGCTTTCTTT,CASSQGMRGGGTEAFF
TRBV2,-,TRBJ1-2,TGTGCCAGCAGTTACTTGATTCACGGCTACACCTTC,CASSYLIHGYTF
TRBV7-2,TRBD1,TRBJ1-3,TGTGCCACCGGACAGGGAGCTGGAAACACCATATATTTT,CATGQGAGNTIYF